The 29 T cell receptor beta chains below come from one sample, sequenced in a study of CD8+CD57+ T cells in acquired aplastic anemia (dated by TCRdb to the late 2010s). The sequencer was an Illumina HiSeq 2000. Profiling of TCR beta VDJ combinations and CDR3 sequences used genomic DNA as the template. Clones were called with MiXCR by TCRdb after fastp trimmed the public reads at Q25, and only in-frame beta chains were retained. CDR3 protein duplicates are merged, each entry listing the most common genes and DNA. Present in this sample are about 160,000 distinct CDR3 sequences, around half of which were seen just once. The top ten clonotypes cover approximately 3% of the sample. Expansion of CD8+CD57+ cells had been shown by flow cytometry in the patients chosen for sequencing. Material: sorted CD4+, CD8+, or CD8+CD57+ T cells (not recorded which) from PBMCs. These receptors originate from a human donor with aplastic anemia.

This rearrangement joins TRBV29-1 to TRBJ1-5, with D unresolved. V lost 3 bases and J lost 3, with 12 bases in between. This CDR3 is built from 14 residues. Germline assignment: CDR1 SQVTM and CDR2 ANQGSEA. The chain's CDR3 is CSVDEGAYNQPQHF. CDR3 DNA: TGCAGCGTTGATGAGGGAGCCTACAATCAGCCCCAGCATTTT.

There are a few counts of this clonotype. J is TRBJ1-4 and V is TRBV30, with TRBD1 matching 7 bases. Losses at the gene ends were 8 bases for V and 5 bases for J; bases not matched to a gene: 8. Germline V gives CDR1 GTSNPN, CDR2 SVGIG (reference sequence). There are 13 residues in the CDR3. CDR3 sequence: CAGKGQLNEKLFF. Written as DNA, the CDR3 is TGTGCCGGGAAGGGACAGCTAAATGAAAAACTGTTTTTT.

V usage is TRBV20-1 and J usage is TRBJ1-2; 7 nucleotides match TRBD1. The CDR3 runs 11 residues. Per the germline V gene, CDR1 is DFQATT and CDR2 is SNEGSKA (reference sequence). V trimming: 7 bases; J trimming: 6 bases; junction bases outside the gene matches: 5. As DNA, the CDR3 is TGCAGTGTCAGGGGGGGGGATGGCTACACCTTC. Protein product: CSVRGGDGYTF.

The J gene is TRBJ1-1, the V gene TRBV2; a possible D gene is TRBD1 (5 bases). The CDR3 length is 13 residues. CDR1 is SNHLY and CDR2 is FYNNEI in the germline V gene. Trimming stripped 9 bases from V and 5 bases from J, with 16 bases between. The CDR3 nucleotides are TGTGCCAGTACGGGGGGGGAATGGACTGAAGCTTTCTTT. Encoded protein: CASTGGEWTEAFF.

This chain joins TRBV19 and TRBJ1-6; D remains ambiguous. The CDR3 is 15 amino acids. V was clipped by 3 bases and J by 7 bases, with 13 bases between them. The germline V gene encodes CDR1 LNHDA and CDR2 SQIVND (reference sequence). DNA of the CDR3: TGTGCCAGTAGTATTTGGGCAGAGGCGAATTCACCCCTCCACTTT. Translating it yields CASSIWAEANSPLHF.

The V and J genes are TRBV5-8 and TRBJ2-5, with 11 positions matching TRBD2. The ends lost 4 bases at V and 3 bases at J; junction bases unmatched: 2. Germline V gene data show CDR1 as SGHTS and CDR2 as YDEGEE. CDR3 size: 14 residues. The CDR3 coding sequence is TGTGCCAGCAGCCAACTAGCGGGAGAAGAGACCCAGTACTTC. Amino acid sequence: CASSQLAGEETQYF. The full variable domain, with the rest looked up from reference TRBV5-8 and TRBJ2-5, is EAGVTQSPTHLIKTRGQQATLRCSPISGHTSVYWYQQALGLGLQFLLWYDEGEERNRGNFPPRFSGRQFPNYSSELNVNALELEDSALYLCASSQLAGEETQYFGPGTRLLVL.

The chain recombines TRBV6-2 or TRBV6-3 with TRBJ2-2, with TRBD2 matching over 11 bases. The V gene's germline CDR1 is MNHEY and CDR2 SVGEGT. The CDR3 runs 15 residues. The junction had 2 bases not matched to a gene; V was cut back by 7 bases and J by 1 base. The CDR3 sequence: CASTGTSGNTGELFF. CDR3 DNA: TGTGCCAGCACCGGGACTAGCGGGAACACCGGGGAGCTGTTTTTT.

This clonotype was seen a handful of times. The chain combines TRBV7-2 with TRBJ1-1; 8 positions agree with TRBD1. CDR3 length: 13 residues. CDR1 is SGHTA, CDR2 FQGNSA, per germline. After removal of 5 bases from V and 7 bases from J, the junction contained 6 bases not matched to a gene. The chain's CDR3 is CASSPWGQVEAFF. The CDR3 DNA reads as TGTGCCAGCAGCCCTTGGGGACAGGTTGAAGCTTTCTTT.

This clonotype was counted many times. The chain links TRBV7-6 to TRBJ1-1; D not resolved. Germline assignment: CDR1 SGHVS and CDR2 FNYEAQ. The ends were cut back, 5 bases at V and 8 bases at J, with 12 bases in the middle. The CDR3 consists of 12 residues. Here the CDR3 DNA reads TGTGCCAGCAGCACATTAGGGAGGGAAGCTTTCTTT. As protein: CASSTLGREAFF.

This chain connects TRBV20-1 to TRBJ2-1; 8 positions agree with TRBD2. The junction had 12 bases not matched to a gene; V was cut back by 0 bases and J by 5 bases. Germline CDR1 is DFQATT and CDR2 is SNEGSKA (reference sequence). The CDR3 contains 17 residues. The CDR3 spells CSARDRMSGGGNNEQFF. The CDR3 bases are TGCAGTGCTAGAGATCGAATGAGCGGGGGAGGCAACAATGAGCAGTTCTTC.

As regards this clonotype: A read error may be the cause here, since a much bigger clone is one base away. The V and J genes are TRBV9 and TRBJ2-7, with D possibly being TRBD2 (7 bases). CDR1 and CDR2 from the germline V gene are SGDLS and YYNGEE. The CDR3 has 14 amino acids. Trimming took 6 bases from V and 1 from J, leaving 14 bases between them. The CDR3 loop reads CASNPEGGSYEQYF. For the CDR3, the DNA is TGTGCCAGCAACCCCGAGGGGGGGTCCTACGAGCAGTACTTC.

Notes on this clonotype: Sequence at one end of the junction differs from germline and may be a read error. This chain connects TRBV19 to TRBJ2-7, with D possibly matching TRBD2 (5 bases). Germline assignment: CDR1 LNHDA and CDR2 SQIVND (reference sequence). This CDR3 contains 13 residues. In nucleotides, the CDR3 is TGTGCCAGTAGTATGCGGTCTAGCTACGAGCGGTACTTC. Protein product: CASSMRSSYERYF.

The V gene is TRBV10-3, the J gene TRBJ1-1; tentatively, D is TRBD1 (6 bases). Germline CDR1 ENHRY, CDR2 SYGVKD. This CDR3 region has 13 residues. V dropped 6 bases and J dropped 0 bases, with 8 bases sitting between them. The CDR3 here is CAISRGMNTEAFF. CDR3 nucleotides: TGTGCCATCAGCAGGGGTATGAACACTGAAGCTTTCTTT.

The chain's CDR3 is CAWSRRSEQYF. The CDR3 DNA reads TGTGCCTGGAGTAGGAGGAGCGAGCAGTACTTC. This chain connects TRBV30 to TRBJ2-7, with D perhaps matching TRBD2 (5 bases). V was clipped by 2 bases and J by 6 bases, with 8 bases between them. Germline CDR1 reads GTSNPN; CDR2 reads SVGIG (reference sequence). This CDR3 has 11 residues.

This clonotype was found many times. The chain joins TRBV7-3 to TRBJ1-2; D call uncertain. Germline V gene lookup returns CDR1 SGHTA and CDR2 FQGTGA. The CDR3 runs 13 residues. V gave up 5 bases and J gave up 2 bases, with 9 bases separating them. CDR3 in amino acids: CASSRDPNYGYTF. CDR3 nucleotide sequence: TGTGCCAGCAGCCGCGACCCGAACTATGGCTACACCTTC.

This clonotype has more than one count but fewer than ten. The chain employs TRBV5-4 and TRBJ2-2; 7 positions match TRBD2. J gave up 1 base and V 4 bases, and 4 bases lay outside the gene matches. Germline V gene lookup returns CDR1 SGHNT and CDR2 YYREEE (reference sequence). The CDR3 covers 15 residues. CDR3 nucleotide sequence: TGTGCCAGCAGCCCGCGGGAGAAGAACACCGGGGAGCTGTTTTTT. This encodes CASSPREKNTGELFF.

V usage is TRBV25-1 and J usage is TRBJ1-1; possible D gene TRBD1, 6 bases. Germline CDR1 reads MGHDK; CDR2 reads SYGVNS. V was clipped by 2 bases and J by 5 bases, with 21 bases between them. The CDR3 is 17 amino acids. CDR3 nucleotide sequence: TGTGCCAGCAGTGAAAGGCGGACAGACCTTTTACCGACTGAAGCTTTCTTT. This sequence encodes CASSERRTDLLPTEAFF. The full variable domain, in which reference TRBV25-1 and TRBJ1-1 provide the parts outside the CDR3, is EADIYQTPRYLVIGTGKKITLECSQTMGHDKMYWYQQDPGMELHLIHYSYGVNSTEKGDLSSESTVSRIRTEHFPLTLESARPSHTSQYLCASSERRTDLLPTEAFFGQGTRLTVV.

The chain combines TRBV7-6 with TRBJ1-6; no firm D call. In germline, CDR1 is SGHVS, CDR2 FNYEAQ. This CDR3 is 11 amino acids long. V lost 1 base, J lost 14 bases, and 6 bases lay in between. This CDR3 reads CASSLDKALHF. In DNA, the CDR3 is TGTGCCAGCAGCTTAGATAAGGCCCTCCACTTT.

The V call is TRBV2, the J call TRBJ1-3; tentatively, D is TRBD1 (5 bases). CDR3 length: 15 residues. Deletions cut 4 bases from V and 3 bases from J, with 13 bases between. CDR1 is SNHLY and CDR2 is FYNNEI in the germline V gene. The CDR3 spells CASSGPVRVGNTIYF. CDR3 sequence (DNA): TGTGCCAGCAGTGGCCCGGTCAGGGTTGGAAACACCATATATTTT.

Ten or more counts support this clonotype. The V call is TRBV3-1, the J call TRBJ2-7; tentative D call: TRBD2 (5 bases). This CDR3 has 12 residues. Trimming removed 5 bases at V and 3 bases at J, with 8 bases between. Germline assignment: CDR1 LGHDT and CDR2 YNNKEL (reference sequence). Here the CDR3 reads CASSKGGYEQYF. The CDR3 nucleotides are TGTGCCAGCAGCAAAGGAGGCTACGAGCAGTACTTC.

The genes are TRBV10-1 and TRBJ1-6; TRBD1 matches 10 bases. Germline trimming cut 3 bases from V and 7 bases from J; bases unmatched to any gene: 9. This CDR3 contains 17 residues. Germline loops: CDR1 WNHNN, CDR2 SYGVQD (reference sequence). The chain's CDR3 is CASSESTGGDRNSPLHF. The CDR3, as DNA: TGCGCCAGCAGTGAATCGACAGGGGGCGATAGAAATTCACCCCTCCACTTT.

V usage is TRBV15 and J usage is TRBJ1-5; a possible D gene is TRBD1 (6 bases). V lost 2 bases, J lost 7 bases, and 9 bases lay in between. The germline V gene encodes CDR1 LNHNV and CDR2 YYDKDF (reference sequence). This CDR3 is 13 amino acids long. In DNA, the CDR3 is TGTGCCACCAGCAGAAACAGGGCGCAGCCCCAGCATTTT. Protein: CATSRNRAQPQHF.

Notes on this clonotype: Possible read error: a much larger clone is one base away. The gene calls are TRBV5-8 and TRBJ2-7; D is undetermined. This CDR3 contains 10 residues. Germline V lookup: CDR1 SGHTS, CDR2 YDEGEE. The V gene lost 6 bases and the J gene lost 7 bases, with 8 bases spanning the gap. The CDR3 sequence is CASTRLEQYF. CDR3 DNA sequence: TGTGCCAGCACCAGGTTAGAGCAGTACTTC.

The chain recombines TRBV24-1 with TRBJ1-2; no clear D. The germline gives CDR1 KGHDR, CDR2 SFDVKD. This CDR3 has 14 residues. V lost 9 bases and J 8 bases, leaving 21 bases between the germline ends. CDR3 nucleotide sequence: TGTGCCACCGCAGGTAGGTGGCCTCCCGAAGGCTACACCTTC. This encodes CATAGRWPPEGYTF.

This clonotype was seen repeatedly, ten times or more. The genes are TRBV19 and TRBJ2-2, with 9 bases aligning to TRBD1. J gave up 2 bases and V 8 bases, and 6 bases lay outside the gene matches. This CDR3 is 15 amino acids long. CDR1 is LNHDA, CDR2 SQIVND, per germline (reference sequence). DNA for the CDR3: TGTGCCAGTGACCCGGGACAGGGAAACACCGGGGAGCTGTTTTTT. Protein product: CASDPGQGNTGELFF.

The chain uses TRBV7-6 and TRBJ1-6, with no clear D. With 0 bases removed from V and 7 bases from J, the gap between germline ends came to 10 bases. This CDR3 is built from 15 residues. CDR1 SGHVS and CDR2 FNYEAQ come from the germline V gene. CDR3 sequence: CASSLAAAQNSPLHF. In DNA, the CDR3 is TGTGCCAGCAGCTTAGCGGCCGCACAGAATTCACCCCTCCACTTT. The whole variable domain, remainder taken from reference TRBV7-6 and TRBJ1-6, is GAGVSQSPRYKVTKRGQDVALRCDPISGHVSLYWYRQALGQGPEFLTYFNYEAQQDKSGLPNDRFSAERPEGSISTLTIQRTEQRDSAMYRCASSLAAAQNSPLHFGNGTRLTVT.

On this clonotype itself: No conserved phenylalanine or tryptophan ends this CDR3, so it is likely a read error. V gene TRBV29-1 combines with J gene TRBJ1-1; D is uncertain. The CDR3 has 10 residues. The V gene's germline CDR1 is SQVTM and CDR2 ANQGSEA. V gave up 6 bases and J gave up 0 bases, with 2 bases separating them. The CDR3 DNA reads as TGCAGCGTACTGAACACTGAAGCTTTCCTT. Amino acids: CSVLNTEAFL.

This chain joins TRBV19 and TRBJ2-5; D unclear. Germline V gene data show CDR1 as LNHDA and CDR2 as SQIVND (reference sequence). V lost 6 bases and J 5 bases, leaving 7 bases between the germline ends. The CDR3 totals 11 residues. In DNA, the CDR3 is TGTGCCAGTAGATCCGGGGAGACCCAGTACTTC. This encodes CASRSGETQYF. Full variable domain (outside the CDR3, taken from reference TRBV19 and TRBJ2-5): DGGITQSPKYLFRKEGQNVTLSCEQNLNHDAMYWYRQDPGQGLRLIYYSQIVNDFQKGDIAEGYSVSREKKESFPLTVTSAQKNPTAFYLCASRSGETQYFGPGTRLLVL.

This clonotype showed up many times. V and J are TRBV30 and TRBJ1-1, with 9 nucleotides matching TRBD1. V lost 3 bases, J lost 4 bases, and 3 bases stayed unmatched. CDR3 length: 13 residues. Germline V CDR1 and CDR2: GTSNPN, SVGIG (reference sequence). The CDR3 region has the DNA TGTGCCTGGAGCCGGGACAGGGTCACTGAAGCTTTCTTT. This translates into CAWSRDRVTEAFF.